The source of this TCR beta chain is a study of OX40 agonist ivuxolimab in advanced cancers. Study-wide background: Ivuxolimab was delivered to patients intravenously every 2 weeks at doses spanning 0.01 to 10 mg/kg. Hepatocellular carcinoma, melanoma, renal cell or head and neck cancer affected the dose-escalation patients.

The repertoire was sequenced with immunoSEQ multiplex PCR; TCRdb's copy has only in-frame clones and lacks some. The sample carries approximately 57,000 clones, approximately 89% recorded once. The CDR3 consists of 19 residues. The junction had 13 bases not matched to a gene; V was cut back by 2 bases and J by 0 bases. The germline V gene encodes CDR1 MDHEN and CDR2 SYDVKM. The gene calls are TRBV28 and TRBJ2-1; 7 nucleotides align to TRBD2. The receptor comes from an adult with an advanced solid tumor such as melanoma, head and neck, liver or kidney cancer. This specimen consisted of CD4+ or CD8+ T cells sorted from blood, obtained in a trial of the OX40 agonist ivuxolimab. The CDR3: CASSLNPWEGGFSYNEQFF. The CDR3 DNA follows: TGTGCCAGCAGTTTAAACCCCTGGGAGGGAGGGTTCTCCTACAATGAGCAGTTCTTC.